These 11 T cell receptor beta chains share one sample of origin, sequenced in a study of shared clonotypes between healthy human individuals. Repertoires were generated with immunoSEQ multiplex PCR, while TCRdb's copy carries only in-frame clones and drops some. The sample records about 2.3 million clones, 90% to 95% being singletons. Material for sequencing was naive CD4+ T cells from PBMCs. Stated subset: CD45RA+ positively selected. These receptors were obtained from a man in his late teens or twenties in good health. Some clones in this sample may be carry-over from other donors' samples.

The genes are TRBV7-9 and TRBJ2-1; a weak D match, TRBD2 (6 bases). CDR1 and CDR2 from the germline V gene are SEHNR and FQNEAQ (reference sequence). With 3 bases removed from V and 6 bases from J, the gap between germline ends came to 18 bases. This CDR3 has 16 amino acids. The CDR3 region has the DNA TGTGCCAGCAGCTTTCCCACAGGAGTAGCGGTCAATGAGCAGTTCTTC. As protein: CASSFPTGVAVNEQFF.

The chain links TRBV30 to TRBJ1-5; D unclear. There are 13 residues in the CDR3. Trimming removed 4 bases at V and 1 base at J, with 8 bases between. The germline gives CDR1 GTSNPN, CDR2 SVGIG (reference sequence). The CDR3 sequence is CAWTEGSNQPQHF. CDR3 coding DNA: TGTGCCTGGACGGAAGGGAGCAATCAGCCCCAGCATTTT.

The count of this clone is one. The chain recombines TRBV2 with TRBJ2-7, with D possibly TRBD1 on 5 matching bases. The CDR3 spans 14 residues. Looked up from germline, CDR1 is SNHLY and CDR2 is FYNNEI. V gave up 2 bases and J gave up 4 bases, with 12 bases separating them. In nucleotides, the CDR3 is TGTGCCAGCAGTGAACAGGGAAGTAGATACGAGCAGTACTTC. Its protein is CASSEQGSRYEQYF.

The genes are TRBV7-2 and TRBJ2-5, with 12 bases aligning to TRBD1. The CDR3 spans 18 residues. Germline V gene lookup returns CDR1 SGHTA and CDR2 FQGNSA. Trimming removed 1 base from V and 4 bases from J; junction bases left unmatched: 10. The CDR3: CASSLVGQGAPTRETQYF. As DNA, the CDR3 is TGTGCCAGCAGCTTAGTGGGACAGGGGGCCCCCACAAGAGAGACCCAGTACTTC. The whole variable domain, remainder taken from reference TRBV7-2 and TRBJ2-5, is GAGVSQSPSNKVTEKGKDVELRCDPISGHTALYWYRQSLGQGLEFLIYFQGNSAPDKSGLPSDRFSAERTGGSVSTLTIQRTQQEDSAVYLCASSLVGQGAPTRETQYFGPGTRLLVL.

V is TRBV25-1 and J is TRBJ2-5; TRBD1 matches at 8 bases. Germline V lookup: CDR1 MGHDK, CDR2 SYGVNS. The trim removed 5 bases at V and 0 bases at J, leaving 5 bases unmatched. The CDR3 is 15 residues long. CDR3 coding DNA: TGTGCCAGCAGTCCTCCGACAGGGGACCAAGAGACCCAGTACTTC. It codes for CASSPPTGDQETQYF.

CDR3 sequence (DNA): TGTGCCACACACCCGGGACAGGCCCTCCGAGAGACCCAGTACTTC. This codes for CATHPGQALRETQYF. The chain couples TRBV6-1 to TRBJ2-5, with TRBD1 matching 8 bases. The V segment lost 10 bases and the J segment 4 bases; nucleotides outside the gene matches: 14. Germline loops: CDR1 MNHNS, CDR2 SASEGT. The CDR3 loop spans 15 amino acids.

The genes are TRBV2 and TRBJ2-5; D call uncertain. The V gene's germline CDR1 is SNHLY and CDR2 FYNNEI. The CDR3 sequence is 14 residues long. Trimming stripped 1 base from V and 7 bases from J, with 13 bases between. CDR3 residues: CASSEGVLARTQYF. In nucleotides, the CDR3 is TGTGCCAGCAGTGAAGGGGTCTTAGCTAGGACCCAGTACTTC. Complete variable domain (other parts from reference TRBV2 and TRBJ2-5): EPEVTQTPSHQVTQMGQEVILRCVPISNHLYFYWYRQILGQKVEFLVSFYNNEISEKSEIFDDQFSVERPDGSNFTLKIRSTKLEDSAMYFCASSEGVLARTQYFGPGTRLLVL.

The J gene is TRBJ1-1, the V gene TRBV19; D is ambiguous. CDR1 is LNHDA, CDR2 SQIVND, per germline (reference sequence). This CDR3 comprises 19 residues. V was cut by 4 bases and J by 0 bases, with 24 bases left in between. CDR3 nucleotide sequence: TGTGCCAGTAGTACAACGTTCCGGGGTAAGGAGGGTATGAACACTGAAGCTTTCTTT. It specifies CASSTTFRGKEGMNTEAFF.

J is TRBJ2-5 and V is TRBV9, with D possibly being TRBD2 (6 bases). The length of the CDR3 is 16 residues. Germline V gives CDR1 SGDLS, CDR2 YYNGEE. Between the trimmed V and J ends, which lost 3 bases and 5 bases, there was a span of 20 bases. The CDR3 loop reads CASSGPRGREMETQYF. The DNA for the CDR3 is TGTGCCAGCAGCGGGCCGAGGGGTCGGGAGATGGAGACCCAGTACTTC.

The rearrangement links TRBV4-1 to TRBJ2-5; perhaps TRBD2 as D (5 bases). Germline values: CDR1 MGHRA, CDR2 YSYEKL. Trimming cost V 1 base and J 5 bases, with 17 bases left between them. The CDR3 totals 16 residues. CDR3 coding DNA: TGCGCCAGCAGCCAAGGACTCACCAGGTGGAGGGAGACCCAGTACTTC. Amino acids: CASSQGLTRWRETQYF.

The chain has TRBV28 and TRBJ2-1, with D unresolved. Germline V gives CDR1 MDHEN, CDR2 SYDVKM. V was pared by 5 bases and J by 5 bases, with 13 bases between. CDR3 length: 14 amino acids. DNA of the CDR3: TGTGCCAGCAGTCCGCCGGCTACCCACAATGAGCAGTTCTTC. It yields the protein CASSPPATHNEQFF.